The 26 T cell receptor beta chains presented below share a single source sample, sequenced in a study of blood T cells in healthy people across ages. A sample-barcoded 5' primer and a J-beta primer mix were used in a second PCR of roughly 6 to 11 cycles. Each CDR3 protein gets one entry after TCRdb re-called the 5' RACE reads with MiXCR. The sample yields some 1.6 million distinct CDR3 sequences, almost 35% seen once. The sequencing sample was made of blood. These receptors all come from a woman aged 25-40 years in good health.

The table lists this clonotype with a few counts. This sequence joins TRBV20-1 and TRBJ2-5; 11 bases map to TRBD1. CDR1 is DFQATT and CDR2 is SNEGSKA in the germline V gene (reference sequence). V lost 4 bases, J lost 7 bases, and 8 bases stayed unmatched. The CDR3 is made up of 14 amino acids. CDR3: CSAIPGQGARTQYF. The CDR3, as DNA: TGCAGTGCTATACCCGGACAGGGGGCGAGGACCCAGTACTTC.

This clonotype was observed a handful of times. DNA of the CDR3: TGTGCCAGTAGGACTCAGGGGGTTACATCAGAGACCCAGTACTTC. Its protein product is CASRTQGVTSETQYF. The chain couples TRBV5-5 to TRBJ2-5, with 7 bases lining up with TRBD1. CDR1 SGHKS and CDR2 YYEKEE come from the germline V gene (reference sequence). The CDR3 spans 15 residues. J was trimmed by 4 bases and V by 8 bases; bases with no gene match: 14.

The rearrangement joins TRBV14 to TRBJ2-5; D ambiguous. Trimming left V 2 bases short and J 4 bases short, with 8 bases between. The CDR3 loop spans 13 amino acids. The germline CDR1 and CDR2 sequences are SGHDN and FVKESK. The CDR3 reads CASSQMVGETQYF. The DNA for the CDR3 is TGTGCCAGCAGCCAAATGGTGGGAGAGACCCAGTACTTC.

A few counts support this clonotype. This sequence joins TRBV30 and TRBJ1-5; TRBD1 matches at 10 bases. The CDR3 has 14 residues. Trimming took 5 bases from V and 1 from J; bases not matched to a gene: 2. Germline loops: CDR1 GTSNPN, CDR2 SVGIG (reference sequence). In DNA, the CDR3 is TGTGCCTGGGACAGGGGGCTGAGCAATCAGCCCCAGCATTTT. It translates to CAWDRGLSNQPQHF.

This clonotype was seen more than once but under ten times. A junction end diverges from the germline sequence, so it may reflect a read error. V gene TRBV5-1 combines with J gene TRBJ1-4; the match to TRBD1 covers 7 bases. The CDR3 runs 14 residues. Germline V CDR1 and CDR2: SGHRS, YFSETQ. CDR3 bases: TGCGCCAGCAGCTTGAGGGACAGCAGGGAAAAGCTGTTTTTT. This codes for CASSLRDSREKLFF.

This clonotype was recorded a few times. The chain combines TRBV2 with TRBJ2-3, with D tentatively TRBD1 or TRBD2 (5 bases each). CDR3 length: 12 residues. In germline, CDR1 is SNHLY, CDR2 FYNNEI. The ends were cut back, 1 base at V and 6 bases at J, with 5 bases in the middle. The CDR3 region is CASSEGGDTQYF. The CDR3 coding sequence is TGTGCCAGCAGTGAAGGGGGGGATACGCAGTATTTT.

This clonotype has only a few counts. The chain uses TRBV28 and TRBJ2-7; 7 bases agree with TRBD1. Trimming cost V 6 bases and J 8 bases; bases outside gene matches: 7. Looked up from germline, CDR1 is MDHEN and CDR2 is SYDVKM. The CDR3 covers 12 residues. The CDR3 DNA reads TGTGCCAGCAGAAGGGACAGAGGACAGCAGTACTTC. Its protein is CASRRDRGQQYF.

This clonotype showed up just a few times. V and J are TRBV20-1 and TRBJ2-3; 9 positions match TRBD1. The ends lost 5 bases at V and 3 bases at J; junction bases unmatched: 12. CDR3 length equals 16 residues. From germline, CDR1 is DFQATT and CDR2 SNEGSKA (reference sequence). CDR3 coding DNA: TGCAGTGCTTTTTTGACAGGGGGAACTGGGACAGATACGCAGTATTTT. Protein product: CSAFLTGGTGTDTQYF.

This clonotype was recorded many times. One junction end does not reproduce the germline sequence, and a read error may be involved. This chain connects TRBV5-1 to TRBJ2-5; D call uncertain. This CDR3 spans 12 amino acids. From germline, CDR1 is SGHRS and CDR2 YFSETQ. The CDR3 DNA sequence: TGTGCCAGCAGCCCCGGATTGGAGACCCAGTACTTC. It specifies CASSPGLETQYF.

This clonotype has just a few counts. The chain carries TRBV20-1 and TRBJ2-7; unclear D gene. V lost 1 base to trimming and J lost 4 bases, with 8 bases between them. The CDR3 covers 12 residues. CDR1 and CDR2 from the germline V gene are DFQATT and SNEGSKA (reference sequence). The CDR3 region is CSARGGVYEQYF. For the CDR3, the DNA is TGCAGTGCTAGAGGTGGGGTTTACGAGCAGTACTTC.

The chain links TRBV16 to TRBJ1-2; D not certain. V gave up 1 base and J gave up 6 bases, with 3 bases separating them. The CDR3 has 11 residues. The V gene's germline CDR1 is KGHSY and CDR2 FQNENV. The DNA for the CDR3 is TGTGCCAGCAGCCAATGGGATGGCTACACCTTC. Amino acids: CASSQWDGYTF. Supplemented by reference TRBV16 and TRBJ1-2, the full variable domain reads GEEVAQTPKHLVRGEGQKAKLYCAPIKGHSYVFWYQQVLKNEFKFLISFQNENVFDETGMPKERFSAKCLPNSPCSLEIQATKLEDSAVYFCASSQWDGYTFGSGTRLTVV.

This clonotype showed up just once. The chain employs TRBV6-2 or TRBV6-3 and TRBJ2-5, with a possible D match to TRBD2 (7 bases). TRBJ2-7 explains the end of the DNA better; the J call may be wrong. CDR3 length: 15 amino acids. Germline lookup yields CDR1 MNHEY and CDR2 SVGEGT. CDR3 nucleotide sequence: TGTGCCAGCAGTGACGGGGGGCAGGGGACGTCCGAGCAGTACTTC. Protein sequence: CASSDGGQGTSEQYF.

The chain uses TRBV2 and TRBJ2-3; the match to TRBD2 covers 8 bases. V lost 8 bases to trimming and J lost 6 bases; unmatched junction nucleotides: 10. The germline CDR1 and CDR2 sequences are SNHLY and FYNNEI. The CDR3 is 14 residues long. As DNA, the CDR3 is TGTGCCAGCGGCCGGACTAGCTCGGGGGATACGCAGTATTTT. This codes for CASGRTSSGDTQYF.

This chain links TRBV5-6 with TRBJ2-3; TRBD2 matches 12 bases. The CDR3 is made up of 18 amino acids. The ends lost 6 bases at V and 1 base at J; junction bases unmatched: 12. CDR1 is SGHDT and CDR2 is YYEEEE in the germline V gene. The CDR3, as DNA: TGTGCCAGCAACAAACTCCTGACTAGCGGGGGAGGCACAGATACGCAGTATTTT. This sequence encodes CASNKLLTSGGGTDTQYF. Full variable domain (remainder filled in from reference TRBV5-6 and TRBJ2-3): DAGVTQSPTHLIKTRGQQVTLRCSPKSGHDTVSWYQQALGQGPQFIFQYYEEEERQRGNFPDRFSGHQFPNYSSELNVNALLLGDSALYLCASNKLLTSGGGTDTQYFGPGTRLTVL.

The V call is TRBV3-1, the J call TRBJ2-5; 9 bases align to TRBD2. The CDR3 sequence is 16 residues long. Germline V gene data show CDR1 as LGHDT and CDR2 as YNNKEL (reference sequence). The ends lost 4 bases at V and 8 bases at J; junction bases unmatched: 14. The DNA of the CDR3 is TGTGCCAGCAGCCTTTCCGTCGGACTAGCGAGGGCCACCCAGTACTTC. This codes for CASSLSVGLARATQYF.

This clonotype was recorded a few times. The junction departs from the called germline gene at one end, perhaps through a read error. The chain is built from TRBV15 and TRBJ2-1; no reliable D call. This CDR3 spans 13 amino acids. The V gene's germline CDR1 is LNHNV and CDR2 YYDKDF (reference sequence). The CDR3 DNA reads TGTGCCACCAGCGCCGACCTAAACAATGTGCAGTTCTTC. It codes for CATSADLNNVQFF.

This chain uses TRBV6-5 with TRBJ2-6; weak D call: TRBD2 (6 bases). This CDR3 contains 16 residues. Trimming removed 6 bases at V and 1 base at J, with 13 bases between. CDR1 is MNHEY, CDR2 SVGAGI, per germline. The CDR3 loop reads CASSILGGSGANVLTF. In DNA form, the CDR3 reads TGTGCCAGCAGCATACTGGGGGGTTCTGGGGCCAACGTCCTGACTTTC.

This chain joins TRBV6-1 and TRBJ1-2, with 7 bases matching TRBD1. Germline values: CDR1 MNHNS, CDR2 SASEGT. This CDR3 has 14 residues. V was clipped by 5 bases and J by 3 bases; unmatched bases: 6. The CDR3 region has the DNA TGTGCCAGCAGTAGACAGGGAGGCGACTATGGCTACACCTTC. As protein: CASSRQGGDYGYTF.

This clonotype occurred a few times. Here the CDR3 reads CSARGGRGYTF. DNA for the CDR3: TGCAGTGCTAGAGGGGGGCGCGGCTACACCTTC. The chain combines TRBV20-1 with TRBJ1-2; a weak D match, TRBD1 (6 bases). The ends were cut back, 1 base at V and 8 bases at J, with 8 bases in the middle. Per germline, CDR1 DFQATT and CDR2 SNEGSKA (reference sequence). The CDR3 is 11 residues long.

This clonotype was recorded once. The chain combines TRBV20-1 with TRBJ1-1; a weak D match, TRBD1 (5 bases). V was clipped by 1 base and J by 10 bases, with 19 bases between them. The CDR3 is 14 amino acids. Germline V CDR1 and CDR2: DFQATT, SNEGSKA (reference sequence). DNA of the CDR3: TGCAGTGCTAGAGTTGGGCAGGGAATACCTGGAGCTTTCTTT. Residues: CSARVGQGIPGAFF.

The chain links TRBV7-8 to TRBJ1-1, with 10 bases that match TRBD1. The germline CDR1 and CDR2 sequences are SGHVS and FQNEAQ. Germline trimming cut 5 bases from V and 0 bases from J; bases unmatched to any gene: 6. The CDR3 loop spans 16 amino acids. The CDR3 DNA sequence: TGTGCCAGCAGCCTACTGACAGGGGGCATGAACACTGAAGCTTTCTTT. Translating it yields CASSLLTGGMNTEAFF.

This chain uses TRBV27 with TRBJ2-3; the match to TRBD2 covers 7 bases. The CDR3 spans 16 residues. V lost 3 bases to trimming and J lost 2 bases; unmatched junction nucleotides: 8. CDR1 and CDR2 (germline): MNHEY, SMNVEV (reference sequence). CDR3 in DNA: TGTGCCAGCAGTTTGCCCCCTCTAGCGGACACAGATACGCAGTATTTT. Translation gives CASSLPPLADTDTQYF.

This clonotype was seen a handful of times. The chain combines TRBV3-1 with TRBJ2-7, with a weak D call TRBD2 (6 bases). Trimming left V 7 bases short and J 6 bases short, with 25 bases between. This CDR3 contains 16 residues. Germline CDR1 and CDR2: LGHDT and YNNKEL (reference sequence). In nucleotides, the CDR3 is TGTGCCAGCACCCTCCGAGGAGGGACCCCGGCGGGCGAGCAGTACTTC. Translation: CASTLRGGTPAGEQYF.

J is TRBJ1-5 and V is TRBV5-1; TRBD1 might be the D (5 bases). The germline V gene encodes CDR1 SGHRS and CDR2 YFSETQ. The CDR3 loop spans 14 amino acids. Deletions cut 4 bases from V and 3 bases from J, with 11 bases between. The chain's CDR3 is CASSAGGINQPQHF. As DNA, the CDR3 is TGCGCCAGCAGCGCCGGGGGAATCAATCAGCCCCAGCATTTT.

Points on this clonotype: Relative to the germline gene, one junction end is altered; a read error may explain this. The gene calls are TRBV15 and TRBJ1-1; no firm D call. The CDR3 extends over 16 amino acids. Germline V gene lookup returns CDR1 LNHNV and CDR2 YYDKDF (reference sequence). The CDR3 DNA is TGTGCCACCAGCAGAGATCTTGTCACTATGAACACTGAAGCTTTCTTC. This gives the protein CATSRDLVTMNTEAFF.

The sample holds one count of this clonotype. This could be a read error, since a much larger clone is one nucleotide away. The genes are TRBV4-1 and TRBJ1-2; maybe TRBD1 (6 bases). Germline CDR1 MGHRA, CDR2 YSYEKL. CDR3 size: 15 residues. This chain's CDR3 is CASSRGARENYGCTF. The CDR3 nucleotides are TGCGCCAGCAGCCGGGGGGCCAGGGAAAACTATGGCTGCACCTTC.